Listed here are 4 T cell receptor beta chains from one sample, sequenced in a study of long-term antiretroviral therapy in people with HIV. Survey-level immunoSEQ v3.0 assays were run. Measured with immunoSEQ multiplex PCR; TCRdb has only the in-frame clones, and not every one. The data contain approximately 18,000 clones, roughly 91% of them singletons. Sequencing used unsorted PBMCs, obtained 3 years after starting antiretroviral therapy. The receptors shown here come from a man aged 45-60 years with HIV.

The chain couples TRBV27 to TRBJ2-6; D is tentatively TRBD1 or TRBD2 (5 bases each). Trimming left V 3 bases short and J 1 base short, with 16 bases between. CDR3 size: 18 residues. Per the germline V gene, CDR1 is MNHEY and CDR2 is SMNVEV (reference sequence). The CDR3 sequence is CASSLLPGLRSGANVLTF. In DNA form, the CDR3 reads TGTGCCAGCAGTTTGTTACCGGGGCTCCGGTCTGGGGCCAACGTCCTGACTTTC.

The V gene is TRBV7-9, the J gene TRBJ2-2; 7 positions agree with TRBD1. There are 18 residues in the CDR3. Germline V gene lookup returns CDR1 SEHNR and CDR2 FQNEAQ (reference sequence). Trimming cost V 1 base and J 3 bases; bases outside gene matches: 11. The CDR3 here is CASSLGVGGDGDTGELFF. The CDR3 nucleotides read TGTGCCAGCAGCTTAGGAGTAGGGGGCGATGGGGACACCGGGGAGCTGTTTTTT.

This clone was detected only a few times. The chain employs TRBV9 and TRBJ1-6; 7 bases are shared with TRBD1. This CDR3 is 15 amino acids long. V was clipped by 0 bases and J by 7 bases; unmatched bases: 4. Looked up from germline, CDR1 is SGDLS and CDR2 is YYNGEE. The CDR3 coding sequence is TGTGCCAGCAGCGTAGATGGACAGGCAAATTCACCCCTCCACTTT. Amino acid sequence: CASSVDGQANSPLHF.

The V call is TRBV30, the J call TRBJ2-7; the D call may be TRBD1 or TRBD2 (5 bases each). Germline loops: CDR1 GTSNPN, CDR2 SVGIG (reference sequence). The CDR3 spans 13 residues. V was pared by 4 bases and J by 5 bases, with 15 bases between. The CDR3 DNA reads as TGTGCCTGGACCCCCGGGGCAGGGCACGAGCAGTACTTC. Protein: CAWTPGAGHEQYF.